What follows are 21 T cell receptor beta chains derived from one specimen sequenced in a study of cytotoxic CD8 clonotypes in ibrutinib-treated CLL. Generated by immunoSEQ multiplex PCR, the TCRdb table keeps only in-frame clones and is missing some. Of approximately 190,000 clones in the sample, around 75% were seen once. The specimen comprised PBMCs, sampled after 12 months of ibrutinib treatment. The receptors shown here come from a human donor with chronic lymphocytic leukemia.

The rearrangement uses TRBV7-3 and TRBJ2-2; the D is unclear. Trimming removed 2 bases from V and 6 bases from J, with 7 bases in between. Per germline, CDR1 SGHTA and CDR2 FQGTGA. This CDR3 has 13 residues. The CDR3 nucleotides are TGTGCCAGCAGCTTATACACGGCCGGGGAGCTGTTTTTT. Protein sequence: CASSLYTAGELFF.

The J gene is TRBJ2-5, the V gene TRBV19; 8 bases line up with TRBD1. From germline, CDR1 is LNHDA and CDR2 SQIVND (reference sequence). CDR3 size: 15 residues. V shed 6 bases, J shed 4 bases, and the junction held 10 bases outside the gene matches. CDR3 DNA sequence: TGTGCCAGTAGGAACGGCGGACAGGGTGGAGAGACCCAGTACTTC. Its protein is CASRNGGQGGETQYF.

The DNA of the CDR3 is TGTGCCTGGACCCAACAGGGGAGCACTGAAGCTTTCTTT. This encodes CAWTQQGSTEAFF. The rearrangement uses TRBV30 and TRBJ1-1, with TRBD1 matching 7 bases. The germline gives CDR1 GTSNPN, CDR2 SVGIG (reference sequence). The CDR3 is 13 amino acids. The ends lost 4 bases at V and 4 bases at J; junction bases unmatched: 6.

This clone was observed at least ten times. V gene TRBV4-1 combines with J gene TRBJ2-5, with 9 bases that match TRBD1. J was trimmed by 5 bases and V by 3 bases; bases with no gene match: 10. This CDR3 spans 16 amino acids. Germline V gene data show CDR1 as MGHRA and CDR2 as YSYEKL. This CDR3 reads CASSQGPDRGGETQYF. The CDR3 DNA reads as TGCGCCAGCAGCCAGGGTCCGGACAGGGGAGGGGAGACCCAGTACTTC.

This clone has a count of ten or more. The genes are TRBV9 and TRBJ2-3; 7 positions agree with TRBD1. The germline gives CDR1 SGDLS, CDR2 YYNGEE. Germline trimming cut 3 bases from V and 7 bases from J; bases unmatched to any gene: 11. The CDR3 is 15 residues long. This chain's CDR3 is CASSGRQGGSNTQYF. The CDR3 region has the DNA TGTGCCAGCAGCGGCCGACAGGGTGGTTCCAATACGCAGTATTTT.

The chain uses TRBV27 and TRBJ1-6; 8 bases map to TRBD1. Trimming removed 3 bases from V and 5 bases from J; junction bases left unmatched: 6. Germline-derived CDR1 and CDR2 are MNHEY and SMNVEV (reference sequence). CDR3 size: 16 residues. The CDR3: CASSFLQGADNSPLHF. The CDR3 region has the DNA TGTGCCAGCAGTTTCCTTCAGGGGGCGGATAATTCACCCCTCCACTTT.

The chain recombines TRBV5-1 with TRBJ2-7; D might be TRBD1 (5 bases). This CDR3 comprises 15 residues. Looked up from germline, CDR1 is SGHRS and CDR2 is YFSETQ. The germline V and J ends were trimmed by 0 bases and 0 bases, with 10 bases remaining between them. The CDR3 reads CASSLGQPSSYEQYF. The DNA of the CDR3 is TGCGCCAGCAGCTTGGGACAGCCTAGCTCCTACGAGCAGTACTTC.

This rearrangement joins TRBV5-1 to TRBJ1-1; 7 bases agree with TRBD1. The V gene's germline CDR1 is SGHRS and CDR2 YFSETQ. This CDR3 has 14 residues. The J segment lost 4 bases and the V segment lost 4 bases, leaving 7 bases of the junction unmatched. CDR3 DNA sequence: TGCGCCAGCAGCATATCGTCAGGGGGCACTGAAGCTTTCTTT. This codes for CASSISSGGTEAFF.

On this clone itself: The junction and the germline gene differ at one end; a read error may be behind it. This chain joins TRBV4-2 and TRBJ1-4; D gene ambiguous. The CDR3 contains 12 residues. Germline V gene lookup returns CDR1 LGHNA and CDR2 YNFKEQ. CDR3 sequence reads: CASSPTYEKLFF. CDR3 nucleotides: TGTGCCAGCAGCCCAACTTATGAAAAACTGTTTTTT.

The CDR3 loop is CASSLVQGAVETQYF. CDR3 DNA sequence: TGCGCCAGCAGCTTGGTACAGGGGGCTGTGGAGACCCAGTACTTC. The chain uses TRBV5-1 and TRBJ2-5, with TRBD1 identical over 9 bases. V lost 0 bases, J lost 5 bases, and 5 bases stayed unmatched. Germline lookup yields CDR1 SGHRS and CDR2 YFSETQ. This CDR3 is 15 amino acids long.

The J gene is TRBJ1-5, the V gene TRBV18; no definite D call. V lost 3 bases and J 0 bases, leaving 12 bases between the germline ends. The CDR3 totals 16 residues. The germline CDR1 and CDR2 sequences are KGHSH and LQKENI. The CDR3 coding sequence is TGTGCCAGCTCACCTGGGTTGGGTGGTAGCAATCAGCCCCAGCATTTT. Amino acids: CASSPGLGGSNQPQHF.

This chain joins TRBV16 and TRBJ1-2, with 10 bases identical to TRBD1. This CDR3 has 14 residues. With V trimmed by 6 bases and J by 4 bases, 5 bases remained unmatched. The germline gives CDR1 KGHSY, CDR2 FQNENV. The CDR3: CASRGDRGAYGYTF. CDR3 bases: TGTGCCAGCAGAGGGGACAGGGGAGCCTATGGCTACACCTTC.

The CDR3 region has the DNA TGTGCCAGCCAGAAGAAACCGGGACAGGGTGTCAATGAGCAGTTCTTC. As protein: CASQKKPGQGVNEQFF. The chain carries TRBV7-2 and TRBJ2-1, with 9 bases lining up with TRBD1. Germline V CDR1 and CDR2: SGHTA, FQGNSA. This CDR3 has 16 amino acids. V shed 8 bases and J 6 bases; nucleotides not matched to a gene: 14. Filled out from reference TRBV7-2 and TRBJ2-1, the complete variable domain reads GAGVSQSPSNKVTEKGKDVELRCDPISGHTALYWYRQSLGQGLEFLIYFQGNSAPDKSGLPSDRFSAERTGGSVSTLTIQRTQQEDSAVYLCASQKKPGQGVNEQFFGPGTRLTVL.

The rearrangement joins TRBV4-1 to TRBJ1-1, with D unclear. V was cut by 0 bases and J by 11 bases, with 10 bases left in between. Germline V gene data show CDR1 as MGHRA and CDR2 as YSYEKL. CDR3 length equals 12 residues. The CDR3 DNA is TGCGCCAGCAGCCAAGAAAGGCGGGTCGCTTTCTTT. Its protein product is CASSQERRVAFF.

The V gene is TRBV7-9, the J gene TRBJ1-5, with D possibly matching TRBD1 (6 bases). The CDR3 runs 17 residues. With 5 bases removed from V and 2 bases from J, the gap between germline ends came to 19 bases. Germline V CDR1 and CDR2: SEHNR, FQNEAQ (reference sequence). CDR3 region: CASSHGPTGPGNQPQHF. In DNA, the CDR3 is TGTGCCAGCAGCCACGGCCCCACAGGGCCGGGCAATCAGCCCCAGCATTTT.

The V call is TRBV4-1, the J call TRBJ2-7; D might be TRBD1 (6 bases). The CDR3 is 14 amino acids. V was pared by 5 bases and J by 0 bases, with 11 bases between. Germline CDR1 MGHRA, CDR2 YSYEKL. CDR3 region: CASSADRSSYEQYF. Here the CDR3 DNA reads TGCGCCAGCAGCGCGGACAGAAGCTCCTACGAGCAGTACTTC.

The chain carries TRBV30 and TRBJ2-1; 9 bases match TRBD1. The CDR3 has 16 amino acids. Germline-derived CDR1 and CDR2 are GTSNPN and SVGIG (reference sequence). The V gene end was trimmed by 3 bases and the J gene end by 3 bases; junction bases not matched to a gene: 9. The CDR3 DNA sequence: TGTGCCTGGAGCGGCGTGCCGGGACAGGGCTACAATGAGCAGTTCTTC. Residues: CAWSGVPGQGYNEQFF.

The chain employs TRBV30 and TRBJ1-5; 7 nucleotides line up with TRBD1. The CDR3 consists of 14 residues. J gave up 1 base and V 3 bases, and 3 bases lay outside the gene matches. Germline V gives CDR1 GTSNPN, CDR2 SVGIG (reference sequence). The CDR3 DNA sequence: TGTGCCTGGAGCGTCAGGGGGAGCAATCAGCCCCAGCATTTT. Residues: CAWSVRGSNQPQHF.

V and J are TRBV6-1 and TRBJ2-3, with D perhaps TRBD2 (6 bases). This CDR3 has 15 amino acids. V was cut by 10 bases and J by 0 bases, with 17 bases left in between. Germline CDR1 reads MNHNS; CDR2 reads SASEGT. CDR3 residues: CATEEGTSSTDTQYF. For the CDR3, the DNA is TGTGCCACCGAGGAGGGCACATCTAGCACAGATACGCAGTATTTT.

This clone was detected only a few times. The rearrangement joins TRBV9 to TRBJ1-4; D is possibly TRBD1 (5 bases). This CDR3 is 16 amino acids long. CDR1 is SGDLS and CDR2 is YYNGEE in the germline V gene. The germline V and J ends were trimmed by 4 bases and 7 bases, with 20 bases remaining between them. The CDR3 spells CASSPNVGGGGEKLFF. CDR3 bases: TGTGCCAGCAGCCCGAATGTGGGGGGTGGCGGTGAAAAACTGTTTTTT.

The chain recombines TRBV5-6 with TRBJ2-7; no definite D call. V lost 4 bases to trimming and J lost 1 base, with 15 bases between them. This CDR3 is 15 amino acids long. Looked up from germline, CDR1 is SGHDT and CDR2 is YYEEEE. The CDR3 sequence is CASSLLVDLSYEQYF. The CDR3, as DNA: TGTGCCAGCAGCCTTCTGGTAGACTTGTCCTACGAGCAGTACTTC.